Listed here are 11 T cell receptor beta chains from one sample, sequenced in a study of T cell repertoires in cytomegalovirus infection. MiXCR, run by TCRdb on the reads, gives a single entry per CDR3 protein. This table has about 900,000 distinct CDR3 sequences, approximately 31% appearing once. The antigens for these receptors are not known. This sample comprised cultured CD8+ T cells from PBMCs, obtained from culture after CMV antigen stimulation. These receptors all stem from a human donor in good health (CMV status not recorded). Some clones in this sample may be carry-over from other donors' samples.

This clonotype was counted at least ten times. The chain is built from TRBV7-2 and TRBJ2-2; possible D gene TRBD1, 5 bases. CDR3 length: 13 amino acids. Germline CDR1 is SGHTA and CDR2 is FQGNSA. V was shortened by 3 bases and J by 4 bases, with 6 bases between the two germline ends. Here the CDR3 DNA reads TGTGCCAGCAGCTTGACAGCCACCGGGGAGCTGTTTTTT. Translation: CASSLTATGELFF.

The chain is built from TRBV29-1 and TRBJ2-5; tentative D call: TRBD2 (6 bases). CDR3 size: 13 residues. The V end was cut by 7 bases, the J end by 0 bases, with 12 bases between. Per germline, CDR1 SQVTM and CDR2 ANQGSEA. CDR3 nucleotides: TGCAGCGGAGTCGGAGGGAACCAAGAGACCCAGTACTTC. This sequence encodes CSGVGGNQETQYF. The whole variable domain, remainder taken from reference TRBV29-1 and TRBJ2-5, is SAVISQKPSRDICQRGTSLTIQCQVDSQVTMMFWYRQQPGQSLTLIATANQGSEATYESGFVIDKFPISRPNLTFSTLTVSNMSPEDSSIYLCSGVGGNQETQYFGPGTRLLVL.

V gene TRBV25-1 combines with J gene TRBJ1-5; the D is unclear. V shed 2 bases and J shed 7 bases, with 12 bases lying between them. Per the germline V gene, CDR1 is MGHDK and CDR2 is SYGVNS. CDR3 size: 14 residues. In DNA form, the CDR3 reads TGTGCCAGCAGTGAAGGTGGCGCCTTGCAGCCCCAGCATTTT. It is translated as CASSEGGALQPQHF.

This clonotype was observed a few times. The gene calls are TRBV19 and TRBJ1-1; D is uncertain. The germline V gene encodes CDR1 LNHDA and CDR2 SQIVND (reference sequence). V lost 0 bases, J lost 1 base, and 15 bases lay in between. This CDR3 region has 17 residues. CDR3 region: CASSIEGIGQQNTEAFF. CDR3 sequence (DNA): TGTGCCAGTAGTATAGAGGGGATTGGGCAGCAGAACACTGAAGCTTTCTTT.

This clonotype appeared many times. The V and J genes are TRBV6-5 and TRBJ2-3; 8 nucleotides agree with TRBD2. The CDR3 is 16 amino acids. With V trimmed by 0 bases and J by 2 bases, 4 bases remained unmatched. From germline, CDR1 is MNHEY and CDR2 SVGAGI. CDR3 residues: CASSYSMRGATDTQYF. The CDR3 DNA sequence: TGTGCCAGCAGTTACTCAATGCGGGGGGCCACAGATACGCAGTATTTT.

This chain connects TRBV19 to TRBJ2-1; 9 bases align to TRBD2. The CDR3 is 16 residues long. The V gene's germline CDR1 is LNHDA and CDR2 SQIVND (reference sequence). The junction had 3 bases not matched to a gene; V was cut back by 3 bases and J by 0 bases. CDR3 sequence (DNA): TGTGCCAGTAGTATGAAAGCGGGGGGCTCCTACAATGAGCAGTTCTTC. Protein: CASSMKAGGSYNEQFF.

For the CDR3, the DNA is TGTGCCAGCGCTAGGGATTCAACTAATGAAAAACTGTTTTTT. Translated: CASARDSTNEKLFF. The chain joins TRBV25-1 to TRBJ1-4; D is unresolved. CDR3 length: 14 residues. Trimming stripped 8 bases from V and 0 bases from J, with 10 bases between. CDR1 and CDR2 from the germline V gene are MGHDK and SYGVNS.

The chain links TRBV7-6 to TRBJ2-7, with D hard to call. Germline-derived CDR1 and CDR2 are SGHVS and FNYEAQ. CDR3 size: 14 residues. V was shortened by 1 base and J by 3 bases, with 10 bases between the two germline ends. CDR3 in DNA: TGTGCCAGCAGCTTAGACGAGTGGGGCTACGAGCAGTACGTC. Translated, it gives CASSLDEWGYEQYV.

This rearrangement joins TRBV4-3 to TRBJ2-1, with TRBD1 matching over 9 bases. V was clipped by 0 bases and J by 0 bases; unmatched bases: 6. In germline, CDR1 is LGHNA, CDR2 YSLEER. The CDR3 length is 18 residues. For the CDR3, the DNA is TGCGCCAGCAGCCAAGATTGGGGACAGGGAGGCTCCTACAATGAGCAGTTCTTC. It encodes CASSQDWGQGGSYNEQFF.

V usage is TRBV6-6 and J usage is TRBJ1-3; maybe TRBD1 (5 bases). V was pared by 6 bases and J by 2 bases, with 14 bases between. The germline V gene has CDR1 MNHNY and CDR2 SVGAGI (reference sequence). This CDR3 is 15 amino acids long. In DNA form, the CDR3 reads TGTGCCAGCAGAGGACATGAAGGGCCTGGAAACACCATATATTTT. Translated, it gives CASRGHEGPGNTIYF.

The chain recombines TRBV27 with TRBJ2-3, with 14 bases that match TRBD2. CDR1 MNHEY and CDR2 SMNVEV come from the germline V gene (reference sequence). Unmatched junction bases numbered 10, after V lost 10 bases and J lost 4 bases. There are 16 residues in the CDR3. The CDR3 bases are TGTGCCACCCGACTAGCGGGGGGGCTATTGCCAGATACGCAGTATTTT. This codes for CATRLAGGLLPDTQYF.